These 10 T cell receptor beta chains were sequenced from one sample in a study of cytomegalovirus exposure and HLA in healthy donors. Primers: 60 Vbeta forward and 13 Jbeta reverse. Repertoires were generated with immunoSEQ multiplex PCR, while TCRdb's copy carries only in-frame clones and drops some. The table has 90,000 or so clones, roughly three quarters seen once. The sequencing sample was made of PBMCs. The receptors were sampled from a woman aged 50 to 60 in good health and CMV-seropositive.

CDR3 sequence: CASSLLGDRGPNYGYTF. The DNA of the CDR3 is TGTGCCAGCAGTTTATTAGGGGACAGGGGGCCTAACTATGGCTACACCTTC. V and J are TRBV27 and TRBJ1-2, with TRBD1 matching 12 bases. The V gene end was trimmed by 1 base and the J gene end by 0 bases; junction bases not matched to a gene: 3. The length of the CDR3 is 17 residues. CDR1 MNHEY and CDR2 SMNVEV come from the germline V gene (reference sequence).

CDR3 DNA sequence: TGTGCCAGCAGTTATGGAGGGCTGAGCACTGAAGCTTTCTTT. This translates into CASSYGGLSTEAFF. The gene calls are TRBV6-5 and TRBJ1-1, with D unclear. Trimming pared 3 bases from V and 4 bases from J, leaving 12 bases between. This CDR3 is 14 amino acids long. CDR1 and CDR2 (germline): MNHEY, SVGAGI.

The chain couples TRBV28 to TRBJ2-4, with TRBD2 matching 8 bases. The CDR3 spans 15 residues. The junction had 12 bases not matched to a gene; V was cut back by 6 bases and J by 8 bases. Germline V gene lookup returns CDR1 MDHEN and CDR2 SYDVKM. The CDR3 protein is CASRTRGAGGYIQYF. CDR3 DNA sequence: TGTGCCAGCAGGACCCGTGGGGCGGGAGGTTACATTCAGTACTTC.

J is TRBJ1-3 and V is TRBV5-1, with 7 bases fitting TRBD1. V shed 6 bases, J shed 0 bases, and the junction held 12 bases outside the gene matches. Germline V gives CDR1 SGHRS, CDR2 YFSETQ. This CDR3 has 17 amino acids. CDR3 DNA sequence: TGCGCCAGCACTGTAGGGGGCACAGGTCTCTCTGGAAACACCATATATTTT. Its translation is CASTVGGTGLSGNTIYF.

The chain carries TRBV28 and TRBJ1-3, with TRBD1 matching over 9 bases. Germline CDR1 is MDHEN and CDR2 is SYDVKM. With 6 bases clipped from V and 1 base from J, the junction kept 13 bases outside the gene matches. This CDR3 comprises 18 residues. CDR3 protein: CASRGGTGSYLSGNTIYF. The CDR3 DNA reads as TGTGCCAGCAGGGGGGGGACAGGGTCGTACCTATCTGGAAACACCATATATTTT.

The V gene is TRBV7-3, the J gene TRBJ2-3; weak D call: TRBD1 (6 bases). The CDR3 loop spans 20 amino acids. CDR1 and CDR2 from the germline V gene are SGHTA and FQGTGA. V dropped 0 bases and J dropped 0 bases, with 22 bases sitting between them. CDR3 sequence: CASSLTGIPIWGHSTDTQYF. The CDR3 DNA follows: TGTGCCAGCAGCTTAACTGGTATCCCGATCTGGGGGCATAGCACAGATACGCAGTATTTT. Drawing the rest from reference TRBV7-3 and TRBJ2-3, the complete variable domain is GAGVSQTPSNKVTEKGKYVELRCDPISGHTALYWYRQSLGQGPEFLIYFQGTGAADDSGLPNDRFFAVRPEGSVSTLKIQRTERGDSAVYLCASSLTGIPIWGHSTDTQYFGPGTRLTVL.

The V call is TRBV11-2, the J call TRBJ2-1; TRBD2 agrees at 11 bases. The germline V gene encodes CDR1 SGHAT and CDR2 FQNNGV. Unmatched junction bases numbered 6, after V lost 2 bases and J lost 6 bases. This CDR3 is 16 amino acids long. CDR3 sequence reads: CASSLRLAGGSNEQFF. DNA for the CDR3: TGTGCCAGCAGCTTACGGCTAGCGGGGGGCAGCAATGAGCAGTTCTTC.

CDR3 DNA sequence: TGTGCCAGCAGCCCCCCCATCATGAACACTGAAGCTTTCTTT. Protein: CASSPPIMNTEAFF. The chain carries TRBV7-9 and TRBJ1-1; D is ambiguous. The length of the CDR3 is 14 residues. Trimming took off 5 bases at V and 0 bases at J, with 10 bases between the two ends. From germline, CDR1 is SEHNR and CDR2 FQNEAQ (reference sequence).

This clone was recorded once. The J gene is TRBJ2-1, the V gene TRBV9, with D perhaps matching TRBD2 (6 bases). The germline CDR1 and CDR2 sequences are SGDLS and YYNGEE. Trimming took 2 bases from V and 6 from J, leaving 12 bases between them. CDR3 size: 14 residues. The CDR3 loop is CASSVHGGGNEQFF. CDR3 sequence (DNA): TGTGCCAGCAGCGTTCACGGGGGAGGCAATGAGCAGTTCTTC.

A word on this clone: Other DNA sequences in this specimen translate into the identical CDR3. V gene TRBV28 combines with J gene TRBJ1-2, with 7 bases fitting TRBD1. The CDR3 runs to 15 residues. The J segment lost 0 bases and the V segment lost 5 bases, leaving 6 bases of the junction unmatched. CDR1 and CDR2 (germline): MDHEN, SYDVKM. The CDR3 reads CASSPGQAPNYGYTF. The CDR3 DNA is TGTGCCAGCAGTCCCGGACAGGCCCCTAACTATGGCTACACCTTC.